This TCR beta chain was sequenced in a study of PD-L1 blockade in urothelial cancer. At the level of the study: Male sex and bladder-origin urothelial cancer were recorded for about nine tenths of the roughly 29 patients. Analyses were performed on blood at 3 weeks after treatment start (the second dose) and at 6 weeks. T cells were recovered from blood samples at a median of roughly 130,000.

Method: immunoSEQ multiplex PCR; TCRdb's copy keeps in-frame clones and lacks some. The sample consists of tens of thousands of clones, about 82% of them appearing once. This TCR was recovered from a man aged 50 to 60 with urothelial cancer. Source: PBMCs, taken around atezolizumab (anti-PD-L1) treatment.

The CDR3 loop is CASSGQANTEAFF. In DNA form, the CDR3 reads TGTGCCAGCAGCGGACAGGCGAACACTGAAGCTTTCTTT. This sequence joins TRBV28 and TRBJ1-1; 7 bases are shared with TRBD1. This CDR3 spans 13 amino acids. The V gene end was trimmed by 6 bases and the J gene end by 1 base; junction bases not matched to a gene: 2. Germline V gene lookup returns CDR1 MDHEN and CDR2 SYDVKM.